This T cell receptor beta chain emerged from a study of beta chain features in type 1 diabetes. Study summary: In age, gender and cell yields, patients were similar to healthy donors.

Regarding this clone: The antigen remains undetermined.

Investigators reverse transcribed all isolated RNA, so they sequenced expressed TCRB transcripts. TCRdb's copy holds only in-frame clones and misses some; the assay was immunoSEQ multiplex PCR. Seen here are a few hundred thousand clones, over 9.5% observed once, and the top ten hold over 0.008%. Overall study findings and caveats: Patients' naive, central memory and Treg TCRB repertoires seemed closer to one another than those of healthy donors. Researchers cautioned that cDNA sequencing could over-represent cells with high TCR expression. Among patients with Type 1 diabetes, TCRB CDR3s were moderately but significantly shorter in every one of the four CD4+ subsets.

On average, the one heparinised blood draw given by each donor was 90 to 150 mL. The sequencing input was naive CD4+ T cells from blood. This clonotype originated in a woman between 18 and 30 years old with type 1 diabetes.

Here the CDR3 reads CASTTRLQSGTQYF. The CDR3 DNA is TGTGCCAGCACCACCCGACTGCAGTCTGGGACCCAGTACTTC. The genes are TRBV27 and TRBJ2-5; D gene uncertain. V was shortened by 7 bases and J by 7 bases, with 19 bases between the two germline ends. This CDR3 spans 14 amino acids. The V gene's germline CDR1 is MNHEY and CDR2 SMNVEV (reference sequence).